This TCR beta chain derives from a study of Graves' ophthalmopathy and Graves' hyperthyroidism. Trimming took 1 base from V and 6 from J, leaving 12 bases between them. CDR3 length equals 15 residues. The germline V gene encodes CDR1 LNHDA and CDR2 SQIVND (reference sequence). RNA transcripts provided the template for amplifying TCR beta CDR3 regions. Scientists carried out first-round RT-PCR using HTBI primers and then a second-round multiplex PCR. Each CDR3 protein gets one entry after TCRdb re-called the multiplex PCR reads with MiXCR. Among about 740,000 distinct CDR3 sequences, approximately 40% were seen once, and the ten largest hold 40% to 55%.

The chain links TRBV19 to TRBJ2-2; D is ambiguous. The sequencing sample was made of peripheral blood. This clonotype originated in an adult man with Graves' ophthalmopathy. For the CDR3, the DNA is TGTGCCAGTAGTATAGCTTACGGGCAGTCCGGGGAGCTGTTTTTT. It yields the protein CASSIAYGQSGELFF.